The sample holds many counts of the clone carrying this TCR beta chain. The PBMCs were taken from more than 8 ml of fresh peripheral blood. The sample originates from a study of T cells in Graves' hyperthyroidism and ophthalmopathy. The CDR3 runs 11 residues. Trimming cost V 5 bases and J 8 bases, with 9 bases left between them. From germline, CDR1 is MNHEY and CDR2 SVGEGT. The source material, RNA transcripts, was used to amplify TCR beta CDR3 regions. The TCR CDR3 first-round RT-PCR relied on the HTBI primer set. TCRdb called the multiplex PCR reads again in MiXCR, with one record for every CDR3 protein. The sample has around 340,000 distinct CDR3 sequences; roughly 20% are singletons.

The receptor was isolated from a woman aged 40 to 50 with Graves' ophthalmopathy. The chain recombines TRBV6-2 or TRBV6-3 with TRBJ1-1; maybe TRBD1 (5 bases). Material: blood. The chain's CDR3 is CASSRGGEAFF. CDR3 DNA: TGTGCCAGCAGTCGGGGCGGGGAAGCTTTCTTT.